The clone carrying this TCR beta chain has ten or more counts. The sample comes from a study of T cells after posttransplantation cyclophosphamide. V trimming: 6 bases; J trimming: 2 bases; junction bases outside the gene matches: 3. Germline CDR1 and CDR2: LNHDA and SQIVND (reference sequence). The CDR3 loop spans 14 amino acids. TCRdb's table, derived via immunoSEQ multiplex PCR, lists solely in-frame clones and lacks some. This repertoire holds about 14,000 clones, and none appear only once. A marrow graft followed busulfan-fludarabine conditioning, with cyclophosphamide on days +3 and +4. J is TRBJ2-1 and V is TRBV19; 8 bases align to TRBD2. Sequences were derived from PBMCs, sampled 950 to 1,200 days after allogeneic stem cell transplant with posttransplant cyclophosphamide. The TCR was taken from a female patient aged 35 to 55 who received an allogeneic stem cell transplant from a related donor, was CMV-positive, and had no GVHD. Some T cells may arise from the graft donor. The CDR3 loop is CASRAGGPYNEQFF. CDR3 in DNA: TGTGCCAGTAGGGCGGGGGGCCCCTACAATGAGCAGTTCTTC.